The clone carrying this TCR beta chain was detected ten times or more. Its specificity is not known. The data were taken from a study of blood T cells in healthy people across ages. Study details: Capturing about one barcoded beta molecule per two T cells was achieved by template switching. Study findings and constraints: There was no known CMV status for donors, so expanded clonotype changes were possibly confounded.

For the second PCR, which ran for roughly 6 to 11 cycles, a sample-barcoded 5' primer and a J-beta primer mix were used. Every single cDNA molecule received a tag from a template-switch adaptor with 12 random nucleotides. MiXCR, run by TCRdb on the 5' RACE reads, gives a single entry per CDR3 protein. The sample shows some 1.7 million distinct CDR3 sequences, approximately 28% of them seen only once. Healthy individuals of Caucasian origin from Russia, aged about 6 to 95, served as donors. Per the germline V gene, CDR1 is SGHTA and CDR2 is FQGNSA. This CDR3 is built from 14 residues. Trimming removed 10 bases from V and 5 bases from J, with 20 bases in between.

The chain links TRBV7-2 to TRBJ2-5; no clear D gene. The source is a woman younger than 45 in good health. The sequencing input was blood. The DNA for the CDR3 is TGTGCCACCAATCGAGTGGGTGATGCGGAGACCCAGTACTTC. Translating gives CATNRVGDAETQYF.